The T cell receptor (beta chain) under discussion was sequenced for a study of PD-1 blockade in classical Hodgkin lymphoma. Study-level background: Treatment was intravenous nivolumab, 3 mg/kg every 2 weeks, until progression.

Every patient relapsed after autologous stem cell transplantation, and brentuximab vedotin exposure varied. Per the germline V gene, CDR1 is MNHEY and CDR2 is SMNVEV (reference sequence). The CDR3 has 17 residues. V lost 4 bases, J lost 0 bases, and 13 bases lay in between. Assay: immunoSEQ multiplex PCR; the TCRdb copy retains only in-frame clones and omits some. The sample comprises more than 20,000 clones, around 84% of which are singletons, and around 2.3% rests with the top ten. The sample consisted of peripheral blood mononuclear cells (PBMCs), taken at baseline. The chain links TRBV27 to TRBJ1-6; D perhaps matches TRBD1 (5 bases). The receptor was isolated from a human donor with classical Hodgkin lymphoma. CDR3: CASSSLAGSSYNSPLHF. In nucleotides, the CDR3 is TGTGCCAGCAGTTCCCTGGCAGGGAGCTCCTATAATTCACCCCTCCACTTT.